These 19 T cell receptor beta chains were all obtained from the same sample, sequenced in a study of shared clonotypes between healthy human individuals (dated by TCRdb to 2019 to 2021). The library relied on the immunoSEQ multiplex PCR assay. TCRdb obtained this table from immuneACCESS and retained in-frame rearrangements with V and J assigned. These tables miss some clones; where compared with another copy, unresolved V genes account for less than half of the shortfall, and the remainder is unexplained. Here the sample has about 2 million clones; about 95% occur a single time. The ten largest clones take up about 1.1% of the sample. CD8 naive samples consisted of CD45RO-negative cells that were positively selected for CCR7, yielding a CD45RA+CCR7+ population without TemRA cells. The sample taken for sequencing was naive CD8+ T cells sorted from blood. Sample cell subset or site, as interpreted from the label and publication: CD45RA+CCR7+. These receptors were taken from a man younger than 35 in good health.

The rearrangement links TRBV7-9 to TRBJ2-1; TRBD2 agrees at 7 bases. CDR1 is SEHNR, CDR2 FQNEAQ, per germline (reference sequence). The CDR3 contains 17 residues. J was trimmed by 3 bases and V by 2 bases; bases with no gene match: 10. CDR3 DNA sequence: TGTGCCAGCAGCTTACCCAACCCCCTAGCGGTCTACAATGAGCAGTTCTTC. It codes for CASSLPNPLAVYNEQFF.

The chain uses TRBV5-8 and TRBJ2-2; TRBD2 agrees at 7 bases. The CDR3 runs 16 residues. Germline lookup yields CDR1 SGHTS and CDR2 YDEGEE. The V and J ends lost 0 bases and 5 bases, in that order; junction bases with no gene match: 7. Here the CDR3 reads CASSLDLAAVTGELFF. Written as DNA, the CDR3 is TGTGCCAGCAGCTTGGACCTAGCGGCGGTTACCGGGGAGCTGTTTTTT.

The rearrangement uses TRBV14 and TRBJ1-2; possibly TRBD1 for D (6 bases). This CDR3 is 15 amino acids long. The germline gives CDR1 SGHDN, CDR2 FVKESK. The V and J ends lost 4 bases and 6 bases respectively, with 18 bases between them. The CDR3 is CASSPRSGGGHGYTF. The CDR3 DNA is TGTGCCAGCAGCCCCCGGTCGGGGGGCGGCCATGGCTACACCTTC.

This sequence joins TRBV19 and TRBJ1-4; D is unresolved. The CDR3 extends over 15 amino acids. Germline V gene lookup returns CDR1 LNHDA and CDR2 SQIVND (reference sequence). Trimming cost V 4 bases and J 0 bases, with 9 bases left between them. Written as DNA, the CDR3 is TGTGCCAGTAGTACCCTGGGAACAACTAATGAAAAACTGTTTTTT. This encodes CASSTLGTTNEKLFF.

The J gene is TRBJ2-7, the V gene TRBV7-9; a possible D gene is TRBD1 (5 bases). Germline V gene sequence: CDR1 SEHNR, CDR2 FQNEAQ (reference sequence). This CDR3 is built from 15 residues. The ends were cut back, 2 bases at V and 0 bases at J, with 11 bases in the middle. This CDR3 reads CASSLKGKPSYEQYF. The CDR3 region has the DNA TGTGCCAGCAGCTTAAAGGGGAAACCCTCCTACGAGCAGTACTTC.

This chain uses TRBV27 with TRBJ2-7, with TRBD1 matching over 8 bases. The CDR3 contains 14 residues. V gave up 8 bases and J gave up 1 base; unmatched junction bases: 7. CDR1 and CDR2 from the germline V gene are MNHEY and SMNVEV (reference sequence). DNA for the CDR3: TGTGCCAGCCGCGGACAGGGATCGTCCTACGAGCAGTACTTC. It specifies CASRGQGSSYEQYF.

This chain connects TRBV5-1 to TRBJ2-3, with D possibly TRBD1 on 6 matching bases. This CDR3 comprises 18 residues. The germline V and J ends were trimmed by 1 base and 0 bases, with 18 bases remaining between them. CDR1 SGHRS and CDR2 YFSETQ come from the germline V gene. The CDR3 coding sequence is TGCGCCAGCAGCTTGACAGGGATCATAGACTCTAGCACAGATACGCAGTATTTT. As protein: CASSLTGIIDSSTDTQYF.

Here the CDR3 DNA reads TGCGCCAGCAGCCATGGGGACAGTCTAGGGGGTGAGCAGTTCTTC. Its translation: CASSHGDSLGGEQFF. The V and J genes are TRBV4-3 and TRBJ2-1; the match to TRBD1 covers 7 bases. The trim removed 3 bases at V and 9 bases at J, leaving 11 bases unmatched. The CDR3 runs to 15 residues. Germline V CDR1 and CDR2: LGHNA, YSLEER.

Points on this clone: Within the sample, other DNA sequences also encode this same CDR3. The V call is TRBV7-9, the J call TRBJ1-1; D is unclear. Germline V CDR1 and CDR2: SEHNR, FQNEAQ (reference sequence). The CDR3 contains 11 residues. V was shortened by 5 bases and J by 4 bases, with 5 bases between the two germline ends. Here the CDR3 reads CASSPATEAFF. CDR3 in DNA: TGTGCCAGCAGCCCGGCCACTGAAGCTTTCTTT.

The V call is TRBV7-9, the J call TRBJ2-7; TRBD2 matches at 9 bases. This CDR3 contains 15 residues. Trimming cost V 5 bases and J 5 bases; bases outside gene matches: 10. Germline CDR1 SEHNR, CDR2 FQNEAQ (reference sequence). The CDR3 coding sequence is TGTGCCAGCAGCCCTCGGGCGGGGGGGCTGCACGAGCAGTACTTC. As protein: CASSPRAGGLHEQYF.

This clone has only one observation. This rearrangement joins TRBV30 to TRBJ2-3, with TRBD1 matching 11 bases. The CDR3 is 16 residues long. Germline V CDR1 and CDR2: GTSNPN, SVGIG (reference sequence). CDR3: CAFCSGTGGFSDTQYF. The CDR3 coding sequence is TGTGCTTTTTGTTCCGGGACAGGGGGTTTCTCAGATACGCAGTATTTT. The full variable domain, rest sourced from reference TRBV30 and TRBJ2-3, is SQTIHQWPATLVQPVGSPLSLECTVEGTSNPNLYWYRQAAGRGLQLLFYSVGIGQISSEVPQNLSASRPQDRQFILSSKKLLLSDSGFYLCAFCSGTGGFSDTQYFGPGTRLTVL.

This clone was seen a single time. The rearrangement uses TRBV7-2 and TRBJ2-2, with 9 bases that match TRBD1. In germline, CDR1 is SGHTA, CDR2 FQGNSA. V trimming: 5 bases; J trimming: 4 bases; junction bases outside the gene matches: 11. The length of the CDR3 is 17 residues. The CDR3, as DNA: TGTGCCAGCAGCGATTGGTCGAGACAGGGGGTCACCGGGGAGCTGTTTTTT. It specifies CASSDWSRQGVTGELFF.

The table lists this clone with a count of one. The rearrangement joins TRBV14 to TRBJ1-6, with unresolved D. Germline CDR1 reads SGHDN; CDR2 reads FVKESK. Trimming took off 6 bases at V and 7 bases at J, with 7 bases between the two ends. The CDR3 runs 12 residues. The CDR3 DNA reads as TGTGCCAGCAGTTACCTCAATTCACCCCTCCACTTT. This encodes CASSYLNSPLHF.

The chain employs TRBV9 and TRBJ1-4, with D uncertain. The ends were cut back, 0 bases at V and 8 bases at J, with 14 bases in the middle. Germline CDR1 SGDLS, CDR2 YYNGEE. The CDR3 extends over 15 amino acids. The CDR3 reads CASSVVDSDREKLFF. The CDR3 DNA is TGTGCCAGCAGCGTAGTGGACTCCGACCGCGAAAAACTGTTTTTT.

The genes are TRBV7-9 and TRBJ2-7; 9 nucleotides align to TRBD1. With V trimmed by 4 bases and J by 3 bases, 4 bases remained unmatched. Germline CDR1 and CDR2: SEHNR and FQNEAQ (reference sequence). The CDR3 extends over 14 amino acids. DNA of the CDR3: TGTGCCAGCAGCTCAATGGACAGGGGCTACGAGCAGTACTTC. Encoded protein: CASSSMDRGYEQYF. Using reference TRBV7-9 and TRBJ2-7 for the parts outside the CDR3, the full variable domain is DTGVSQNPRHKITKRGQNVTFRCDPISEHNRLYWYRQTLGQGPEFLTYFQNEAQLEKSRLLSDRFSAERPKGSFSTLEIQRTEQGDSAMYLCASSSMDRGYEQYFGPGTRLTVT.

The gene calls are TRBV6-4 and TRBJ2-7; the match to TRBD2 covers 14 bases. Germline V gene lookup returns CDR1 MRHNA and CDR2 SNTAGT. This CDR3 is 17 amino acids long. Trimming at V came to 7 bases and at J to 3 bases, leaving 11 bases not matched to a gene. The CDR3 bases are TGTGCCAGCAAGGCGCGGGGGACTAGCGGGAGAGACTACGAGCAGTACTTC. Protein sequence: CASKARGTSGRDYEQYF.

J is TRBJ2-5 and V is TRBV20-1; D not resolved. Trimming cost V 5 bases and J 5 bases, with 6 bases left between them. The CDR3 is 10 residues long. CDR1 and CDR2 (germline): DFQATT, SNEGSKA (reference sequence). CDR3 protein: CSAFGETQYF. In DNA form, the CDR3 reads TGCAGTGCTTTTGGTGAGACCCAGTACTTC.

V usage is TRBV9 and J usage is TRBJ2-7, with a possible D match to TRBD2 (6 bases). V lost 1 base to trimming and J lost 3 bases, with 17 bases between them. This CDR3 spans 16 amino acids. CDR1 is SGDLS and CDR2 is YYNGEE in the germline V gene. CDR3 region: CASSVTGEGSNYEQYF. CDR3 nucleotides: TGTGCCAGCAGCGTAACGGGGGAAGGCAGCAACTACGAGCAGTACTTC.

The chain couples TRBV19 to TRBJ1-1; D call uncertain. V gave up 6 bases and J gave up 0 bases, with 11 bases separating them. Per the germline V gene, CDR1 is LNHDA and CDR2 is SQIVND (reference sequence). This CDR3 is 14 amino acids long. CDR3 DNA sequence: TGTGCCAGTAGCCTAATGGTGGTGAACACTGAAGCTTTCTTT. It translates to CASSLMVVNTEAFF.